These 10 T cell receptor beta chains originate from one sample sequenced in a study of T-cell memory formation after mild COVID-19. Each CDR3 protein gets one entry after TCRdb re-called the 5' RACE reads with MiXCR. This table has 250,000 to 300,000 distinct CDR3 sequences, roughly 16% appearing once. The sequenced sample consisted of PBMCs or a T cell subset sorted from them (not recorded which). Receptors originate from a man aged 18 to 29 who had mild COVID-19 (a few samples of this study predate the infection). Cell type and time point are not known.

CDR3 loop: CASRVTEFTTYEQYV. In DNA form, the CDR3 reads TGTGCCAGCAGAGTGACAGAATTCACCACCTACGAGCAGTACGTC. The chain combines TRBV6-5 with TRBJ2-7; a weak D match, TRBD1 (5 bases). Trimming pared 6 bases from V and 2 bases from J, leaving 17 bases between. Germline CDR1 is MNHEY and CDR2 is SVGAGI. The CDR3 sequence is 15 residues long.

V usage is TRBV11-2 and J usage is TRBJ1-1, with 7 positions matching TRBD1. V was pared by 5 bases and J by 8 bases, with 11 bases of the junction left unmatched. The CDR3 consists of 14 residues. Looked up from germline, CDR1 is SGHAT and CDR2 is FQNNGV. The CDR3 nucleotides are TGTGCCAGCAGCGTACGGGACAGAACAACGGAAGCTTTCTTT. Protein sequence: CASSVRDRTTEAFF.

This clonotype was picked up a small number of times. This chain uses TRBV7-2 with TRBJ1-2; 11 nucleotides align to TRBD1. Looked up from germline, CDR1 is SGHTA and CDR2 is FQGNSA. CDR3 length: 15 amino acids. The V and J ends lost 5 bases and 3 bases, in that order; junction bases with no gene match: 5. The CDR3 coding sequence is TGTGCCAGCAGCCGGGGACAGGGGGATCACTATGGCTACACCTTC. Amino acid sequence: CASSRGQGDHYGYTF.

This clonotype was counted between two and nine times. The rearrangement uses TRBV18 and TRBJ2-1; 7 bases agree with TRBD2. This CDR3 is 15 amino acids long. Trimming took 2 bases from V and 1 from J; bases not matched to a gene: 2. The germline gives CDR1 KGHSH, CDR2 LQKENI. CDR3 residues: CASSPAGGSYNEQFF. Here the CDR3 DNA reads TGTGCCAGCTCACCAGCCGGGGGGTCCTACAATGAGCAGTTCTTC.

This clonotype was counted between two and nine times. The J gene is TRBJ1-1, the V gene TRBV10-3; 7 nucleotides align to TRBD1. Germline CDR1 ENHRY, CDR2 SYGVKD. The CDR3 consists of 15 residues. V lost 5 bases, J lost 3 bases, and 9 bases stayed unmatched. CDR3 sequence reads: CAISPQGVRHTEAFF. The CDR3 coding sequence is TGTGCCATCAGTCCGCAGGGGGTTAGGCACACTGAAGCTTTCTTT.

This clonotype appeared a few times. The chain has TRBV6-6 and TRBJ2-3; TRBD2 matches at 8 bases. Germline values: CDR1 MNHNY, CDR2 SVGAGI (reference sequence). Trimming at V came to 5 bases and at J to 5 bases, leaving 9 bases not matched to a gene. The CDR3 contains 15 residues. CDR3 bases: TGTGCCAGCAGTACCGGGGGGGCCGGGGTAGATACGCAGTATTTT. Protein: CASSTGGAGVDTQYF.

The chain uses TRBV4-3 and TRBJ2-3; 9 positions agree with TRBD2. This CDR3 is 16 amino acids long. The germline V gene encodes CDR1 LGHNA and CDR2 YSLEER. With 2 bases clipped from V and 2 bases from J, the junction kept 5 bases outside the gene matches. The DNA of the CDR3 is TGCGCCAGCAGCCAAATGGCGGGGGGGATCACAGATACGCAGTATTTT. This sequence encodes CASSQMAGGITDTQYF.

The gene calls are TRBV23-1 and TRBJ2-1; D is perhaps TRBD2 (6 bases). TRBV23-1 is flagged as an ORF with uncertain function. The CDR3 runs 18 residues. Trimming left V 0 bases short and J 7 bases short, with 22 bases between. The CDR3 sequence: CASSQSMEGAQGDNEQFF. The CDR3 region has the DNA TGCGCCAGCAGTCAATCGATGGAGGGTGCTCAAGGGGATAATGAGCAGTTCTTC.

This clonotype appeared many times. The J gene is TRBJ2-3, the V gene TRBV20-1, with TRBD2 matching over 12 bases. The CDR3 covers 14 residues. The ends lost 3 bases at V and 4 bases at J; junction bases unmatched: 2. Germline V gene sequence: CDR1 DFQATT, CDR2 SNEGSKA (reference sequence). CDR3 sequence (DNA): TGCAGTGCTAGGACTAGCGGGGGCGCAGATACGCAGTATTTT. Translating it yields CSARTSGGADTQYF.

V usage is TRBV18 and J usage is TRBJ2-7, with D unclear. Germline V lookup: CDR1 KGHSH, CDR2 LQKENI. The CDR3 contains 12 residues. Trimming removed 3 bases from V and 5 bases from J, with 8 bases in between. In DNA, the CDR3 is TGTGCCAGCTCACCTACTCCCGACGAGCAGTACGTC. As protein: CASSPTPDEQYV.